This record looks at one T cell receptor (beta chain) sequence and its context. Its specificity is unknown. The data stem from a study of shared clonotypes between healthy human individuals. Study-wide results and caveats: Generation probability values for non-shared clonotypes were lower than those for clonotypes shared by all four donors. Sorted-subset samples were not fully sequenced, rarefaction indicated.

Using immunoSEQ multiplex PCR, the repertoire was profiled, and TCRdb retains in-frame clones only, with some absent. The repertoire consists of millions of clones, with approximately 95% occurring once and the leading ten covering under 0.45%. Those who donated, Caucasian adults without exception, all lived in Nashville, Tennessee. Both subsets, CD45RA+ naive and CD45RA-negative memory, were split from the CD4+ cells. CDR1 and CDR2 from the germline V gene are MNHEY and SVGAGI. The CDR3 is 15 amino acids. After removal of 0 bases from V and 2 bases from J, the junction contained 1 base not matched to a gene.

V usage is TRBV6-5 and J usage is TRBJ2-1; TRBD2 matches at 7 bases. This clonotype was sampled from a man younger than 30 in good health. Some clones in this sample may be carry-over from other donors' samples. Sequences were obtained from naive CD4+ T cells from PBMCs. Subset given: CD45RA+ positively selected. The CDR3 DNA sequence: TGTGCCAGCAGTTACTCCGGGACTACCTACAATGAGCAGTTCTTC. It translates to CASSYSGTTYNEQFF.